This TCR beta chain appears in the sequencing data of a study of CXCR3-negative and CXCR3-positive naive CD8 T cells (dated by TCRdb to between 2019 and 2020). In terms of the full investigation: In total, some 150 million TRB reads were obtained, corresponding to roughly 1.5 +/- 0.3 million reads per library. The diversity and physicochemical repertoire analyses included 11 donors pooled from two independent experiments. The TRBV-TRBJ cluster analysis covered naive subsets from 5 donors and memory cells from 3 donors.

Findings and caveats that apply to the study as a whole: Similar TRBV-TRBJ usage was shown by naive CXCR3-negative and CXCR3-positive cells from the same donor, whereas distinct patterns were shown by memory cells. Surface CD5, linked to self-reactivity in mice, was comparable between naive subsets; TCR interaction strength was therefore also inferred from TRB CDR3 physicochemical properties. Freshly isolated PBMCs were used for most assays because CXCR3 expression partially decreased after cryopreservation. Both naive subsets had comparably high repertoire diversity, while memory CD8+ T cells had much lower repertoire diversity.

For each CD8+ T cell subset, flow sorting was done in triplicate, and roughly 320,000 cells per subset went directly into RLT lysis buffer. Peripheral blood mononuclear cells were isolated from buffy coats using standard density gradient centrifugation. Total RNA was extracted from sorted cells with an RNeasy Mini Kit. This clonotype is medium-sized (0.01 to 0.1%) as judged by frequency; no count is noted. Its antigen target is currently unknown. The sequencing machine was a NextSeq 550. The Human TCR Profiling Kit (MiLaboratory) was used to make UMI-labeled 5' RACE TRB cDNA libraries. cDNA synthesis used the entire amount of extracted RNA, and PCR amplification then used the entire amount of cDNA produced. Libraries were prepared in parallel with an identical number of PCR cycles. The authors' analysis ran thus. With a requirement of at least two reads per UMI, MIGEC and MiXCR extracted about 50,000 +/- 10,000 unique UMI-labeled TRB cDNA molecules per library. On average, about 40,000 +/- 10,000 functional in-frame TRB CDR3 nucleotide clonotypes lacking stop codons were found per library. After each sample was downsampled to 5000 UMI-labeled TRB molecules, VDJtools was used to calculate diversity metrics such as normalized Shannon-Wiener and Chao1. VDJtools was used to calculate clonotype-size-weighted physicochemical properties of the central five CDR3 residues, namely interaction energy, strength, volume and Kidera factor 4. TCRdb reanalyzed the reads, keeping one entry per CDR3 protein sequence and omitting DNA. None of the V and J calls come from the authors' own analysis; TCRdb made them. The sample table holds around 40,000 distinct CDR3 sequences. The ten largest clones take up 14% to 15% of the sample.

As encoded in the germline V gene, CDR1 is SNHLY while CDR2 is FYNNEI. The cysteine opens and the phenylalanine closes a CDR3 of 15 amino acids. DNA is not on record. Sequences were obtained from memory CD8+ T cells from blood. The sample's cell subset or site label, decoded: conventional CD8+ memory T cells (TMEM), sorted as controls. Here the chain combines TRBV2 and TRBJ1-5. The source is a human donor in good health. Some clones in this sample may be carry-over from other donors' samples. The CDR3 corresponds to CASSVWGTGNQPQHF.